The next 10 T cell receptor beta chains were all read from a single sample in a study of beta chain features in type 1 diabetes. General study points: Shortening that was moderate but significant affected the TCRB CDR3s of Type 1 diabetes patients in all four CD4+ subsets.

Investigators reverse transcribed all isolated RNA, so they sequenced expressed TCRB transcripts. Using immunoSEQ multiplex PCR, the repertoire was profiled, and TCRdb retains in-frame clones only, with some absent. The table shows 250,000 to 350,000 clones, with 13% to 15% occurring only once. For these TCRs, the target antigens are not known. Sequences were obtained from naive CD4+ T cells from blood. The receptors stem from a young man with type 1 diabetes.

The CDR3 sequence: CAWAQGSGNTIYF. The CDR3 DNA reads as TGTGCCTGGGCACAGGGCTCTGGAAACACCATATATTTT. The genes are TRBV30 and TRBJ1-3; maybe TRBD1 (6 bases). Germline lookup yields CDR1 GTSNPN and CDR2 SVGIG (reference sequence). The CDR3 has 13 amino acids. The V and J ends lost 5 bases and 0 bases respectively, with 8 bases between them.

This clone was seen only a few times. The rearrangement links TRBV7-9 to TRBJ2-1; no clear D. The germline V gene has CDR1 SEHNR and CDR2 FQNEAQ (reference sequence). This CDR3 is built from 12 residues. The V gene lost 0 bases and the J gene lost 7 bases, with 4 bases spanning the gap. This CDR3 reads CASSLALNEQFF. CDR3 DNA sequence: TGTGCCAGCAGCTTAGCCTTAAATGAGCAGTTCTTC.

There are a few counts of this clone. The chain is built from TRBV4-2 and TRBJ1-2, with a possible D match to TRBD1 (5 bases). The V end was cut by 0 bases, the J end by 4 bases, with 15 bases between. In germline, CDR1 is LGHNA, CDR2 YNFKEQ. This CDR3 has 16 amino acids. CDR3: CASSQDLGGVFYGYTF. CDR3 DNA: TGTGCCAGCAGCCAAGATCTTGGAGGGGTTTTCTATGGCTACACCTTC.

This clone has a handful of counts. V and J are TRBV28 and TRBJ2-2; D is unresolved. Trimming took 8 bases from V and 6 from J, leaving 13 bases between them. The germline gives CDR1 MDHEN, CDR2 SYDVKM. The CDR3 totals 13 residues. CDR3 amino acids: CASGNTSPGELFF. The CDR3 DNA follows: TGTGCCAGCGGTAACACATCTCCCGGGGAGCTGTTTTTT. Based on the CDR3 plus reference TRBV28 and TRBJ2-2, the full variable domain is DVKVTQSSRYLVKRTGEKVFLECVQDMDHENMFWYRQDPGLGLRLIYFSYDVKMKEKGDIPEGYSVSREKKERFSLILESASTNQTSMYLCASGNTSPGELFFGEGSRLTVL.

The chain combines TRBV7-8 with TRBJ2-5; 7 bases match TRBD1. Germline CDR1 SGHVS, CDR2 FQNEAQ. V lost 5 bases and J lost 7; bases outside the gene matches: 7. The CDR3 is 13 residues long. CDR3 in DNA: TGTGCCAGCAGCCTAGACAGGGAAGGGACCCAGTACTTC. Translation gives CASSLDREGTQYF.

CDR3 coding DNA: TGTGCCAGCAGCTCCGGGTTAACAGGGACAGGTCTTGCCTACGAGCAGTACTTC. This encodes CASSSGLTGTGLAYEQYF. The chain has TRBV5-4 and TRBJ2-7; TRBD1 aligns across 8 bases. With 3 bases clipped from V and 2 bases from J, the junction kept 16 bases outside the gene matches. CDR1 SGHNT and CDR2 YYREEE come from the germline V gene (reference sequence). This CDR3 is built from 18 residues. Filled out from reference TRBV5-4 and TRBJ2-7, the complete variable domain reads ETGVTQSPTHLIKTRGQQVTLRCSSQSGHNTVSWYQQALGQGPQFIFQYYREEENGRGNFPPRFSGLQFPNYSSELNVNALELDDSALYLCASSSGLTGTGLAYEQYFGPGTRLTVT.

This clone has just a few counts. The chain is built from TRBV27 and TRBJ1-1; 10 bases match TRBD1. V lost 4 bases and J lost 5; bases outside the gene matches: 4. The CDR3 totals 14 residues. The germline gives CDR1 MNHEY, CDR2 SMNVEV (reference sequence). CDR3 region: CASSSGQGWTEAFF. The CDR3 DNA is TGTGCCAGCAGTTCGGGACAGGGGTGGACTGAAGCTTTCTTT.

This chain connects TRBV9 to TRBJ2-6; D may be TRBD1 (5 bases). The CDR3 spans 16 residues. Germline loops: CDR1 SGDLS, CDR2 YYNGEE. V was trimmed by 1 base and J by 2 bases, leaving 10 bases between them. CDR3 residues: CASSVQGRAGANVLTF. The CDR3 nucleotides read TGTGCCAGCAGCGTACAGGGAAGGGCTGGGGCCAACGTCCTGACTTTC.

This clone was found a few times. The V gene is TRBV18, the J gene TRBJ1-1; 7 nucleotides agree with TRBD1. Germline V gives CDR1 KGHSH, CDR2 LQKENI. Unmatched junction bases numbered 9, after V lost 8 bases and J lost 3 bases. This CDR3 comprises 14 residues. CDR3 DNA sequence: TGTGCCAGCACTTCGACAGGGCCGTACACTGAAGCTTTCTTT. Its translation is CASTSTGPYTEAFF.

This chain connects TRBV15 to TRBJ2-3; a possible D gene is TRBD2 (6 bases). CDR3 size: 16 residues. Germline V gene data show CDR1 as LNHNV and CDR2 as YYDKDF (reference sequence). The V end was cut by 1 base, the J end by 3 bases, with 14 bases between. CDR3 in amino acids: CATSRGWDFKTDTQYF. Written as DNA, the CDR3 is TGTGCCACCAGCAGAGGGTGGGACTTCAAGACAGATACGCAGTATTTT.